In its sample, the clone carrying this T cell receptor (beta chain) was seen a few times. Its antigen is not known. This entry comes from a study of molecular identifiers for immune sequencing clone quantification. Study-level information: Replicates involved a five-way split of RNA from approximately 20,000 or 100,000 naive CD8 cells, with sequencing of four.

Previously described methods with listed TCR primers produced the bulk TCR libraries. TCRdb re-analysed the PCR reads in MiXCR, keeping a single row per CDR3 protein. This table holds 8,800 or so distinct CDR3 sequences, 33% found once. Overall study findings and caveats: Shared barcodes on identical TCR molecules could underestimate the sizes of highly expanded clones. Spiked Jurkat TCR RNA equivalent to one cell reportedly surfaced among roughly 910,000 naive cells.

Germline V gene sequence: CDR1 LNHDA, CDR2 SQIVND (reference sequence). CDR3 size: 14 residues. Deletions cut 3 bases from V and 4 bases from J, with 13 bases between. V gene TRBV19 combines with J gene TRBJ2-7, with D maybe TRBD2 (5 bases). The receptor was derived from a human donor in good health. Some libraries in this study had Jurkat cell RNA spiked in. Source material: naive CD8+ T cells from blood, with Jurkat cell RNA spiked in. The subset was: FACS-sorted CD8+CD4-CCR7+CD45RA+ naive T cells. CDR3 coding DNA: TGTGCCAGTAGTATCGTCATCGGGATATACGAGCAGTACTTC. Translating gives CASSIVIGIYEQYF.